These 8 T cell receptor beta chains were all obtained from the same sample, sequenced in a study of shared clonotypes between healthy human individuals. The assay was immunoSEQ multiplex PCR, and TCRdb's table has in-frame clones only and misses some. The sample carries about 480,000 clones, roughly 79% recorded once. Sample: PBMCs. The receptors here all came from a woman aged 40 to 55 in good health. Some clones in this sample may be carry-over from other donors' samples.

The chain recombines TRBV6-1 with TRBJ2-5; D is perhaps TRBD1 or TRBD2 (5 bases each). Germline V gene data show CDR1 as MNHNS and CDR2 as SASEGT. V was trimmed by 3 bases and J by 2 bases, leaving 10 bases between them. There are 14 residues in the CDR3. The DNA of the CDR3 is TGTGCCAGCAGTGATGGGACGGAGCAAGAGACCCAGTACTTC. The encoded protein is CASSDGTEQETQYF.

This chain uses TRBV7-2 with TRBJ2-7; D perhaps matches TRBD2 (6 bases). Deletions cut 1 base from V and 2 bases from J, with 12 bases between. This CDR3 has 15 residues. Germline V gene lookup returns CDR1 SGHTA and CDR2 FQGNSA. CDR3 protein: CASSLETEGPYEQYF. DNA for the CDR3: TGTGCCAGCAGCTTAGAAACGGAGGGACCCTACGAGCAGTACTTC.

This clone appeared once. The V and J genes are TRBV7-3 and TRBJ2-1; no clear D. Germline CDR1 SGHTA, CDR2 FQGTGA. There are 12 residues in the CDR3. Trimming left V 5 bases short and J 6 bases short, with 8 bases between. The CDR3 is CASSVAGNEQFF. The CDR3 coding sequence is TGTGCCAGCAGCGTAGCTGGCAATGAGCAGTTCTTC.

The V and J genes are TRBV30 and TRBJ1-1; D is perhaps TRBD1 (6 bases). Germline V CDR1 and CDR2: GTSNPN, SVGIG (reference sequence). The CDR3 covers 12 residues. V lost 4 bases and J lost 7, with 13 bases in between. CDR3 nucleotide sequence: TGTGCCTGGACTGGCAGGGGAATTGAAGCTTTCTTT. Its protein product is CAWTGRGIEAFF.

V and J are TRBV30 and TRBJ2-7; tentatively, D is TRBD1 (5 bases). CDR1 and CDR2 from the germline V gene are GTSNPN and SVGIG (reference sequence). The ends were cut back, 0 bases at V and 3 bases at J, with 15 bases in the middle. This CDR3 is 15 amino acids long. The CDR3 coding sequence is TGTGCCTGGAGTGTAAGTCAGGGCCGTAGCTACGAGCAGTACTTC. Translating it yields CAWSVSQGRSYEQYF.

The CDR3 DNA is TGTGCCAGCAGCTTGACCTCAGAATCCGGGACCCAGTACTTC. Amino acid sequence: CASSLTSESGTQYF. This chain connects TRBV7-2 to TRBJ2-5; D remains ambiguous. The CDR3 sequence is 14 residues long. The germline gives CDR1 SGHTA, CDR2 FQGNSA. Trimming cost V 3 bases and J 7 bases, with 15 bases left between them.

In this sample, this clone turned up a few times. This chain joins TRBV9 and TRBJ1-1; 8 nucleotides line up with TRBD1. The germline gives CDR1 SGDLS, CDR2 YYNGEE. This CDR3 comprises 15 residues. J gave up 6 bases and V 3 bases, and 10 bases lay outside the gene matches. Here the CDR3 reads CASSDLGQGRAEAFF. CDR3 in DNA: TGTGCCAGCAGCGACCTCGGACAGGGTAGGGCTGAAGCTTTCTTT.

With regard to this clone: The same CDR3 can be traced to other DNA sequences in this sample. This chain joins TRBV5-1 and TRBJ2-5; 12 bases line up with TRBD2. Germline V gene sequence: CDR1 SGHRS, CDR2 YFSETQ. Trimming removed 0 bases from V and 4 bases from J; junction bases left unmatched: 7. This CDR3 comprises 17 residues. CDR3 sequence: CASSLGLAGGLGETQYF. CDR3 coding DNA: TGCGCCAGCAGCTTGGGCCTAGCGGGAGGGCTCGGAGAGACCCAGTACTTC.